The 21 T cell receptor beta chains reported below all come from one sample, sequenced in a study of CD8 T cells in ankylosing spondylitis. A single record per CDR3 protein comes from TCRdb applying MiXCR to the 5' RACE reads. The sample consists of 100,000 to 150,000 distinct CDR3 sequences, approximately 9.9% of them appearing once. The sample taken for sequencing was blood, either unsorted or a sorted T cell fraction (not recorded which). The receptors shown here come from a male donor with ankylosing spondylitis or in good health (not recorded which).

This clonotype was picked up many times. J is TRBJ2-2 and V is TRBV27; D is possibly TRBD2 (7 bases). Germline lookup yields CDR1 MNHEY and CDR2 SMNVEV (reference sequence). V gave up 5 bases and J gave up 3 bases, with 19 bases separating them. The CDR3 totals 17 residues. The CDR3 loop is CASSVLQGRVDTGELFF. The CDR3 DNA reads as TGTGCCAGCAGTGTTTTGCAGGGGAGGGTCGACACCGGGGAGCTGTTTTTT.

This clonotype was detected many times. The rearrangement links TRBV7-2 to TRBJ2-5, with 9 bases fitting TRBD2. J gave up 4 bases and V 3 bases, and 6 bases lay outside the gene matches. CDR3 length: 15 residues. In germline, CDR1 is SGHTA, CDR2 FQGNSA. The CDR3 coding sequence is TGTGCCAGCAGCTTCAAAGCGGGAGGCTTAGAGACCCAGTACTTC. It translates to CASSFKAGGLETQYF.

This clonotype was detected many times. The chain recombines TRBV7-6 with TRBJ2-7; D gene ambiguous. Trimming pared 2 bases from V and 0 bases from J, leaving 8 bases between. The CDR3 loop spans 14 amino acids. CDR1 SGHVS and CDR2 FNYEAQ come from the germline V gene. CDR3: CASSLMRNSYEQYF. In DNA, the CDR3 is TGTGCCAGCAGCTTAATGAGGAACTCCTACGAGCAGTACTTC.

This sequence joins TRBV29-1 and TRBJ2-3, with 8 bases that match TRBD2. CDR3 length: 20 amino acids. V dropped 0 bases and J dropped 7; count of bases not matched to a gene: 24. CDR1 is SQVTM and CDR2 is ANQGSEA in the germline V gene. For the CDR3, the DNA is TGCAGCGTTGAAGATCGTTTGGGGACGGGGAGCGGGGGAGCACAATATACGCAGTATTTT. Translated: CSVEDRLGTGSGGAQYTQYF.

Only a few counts were recorded for this clonotype. V and J are TRBV5-1 and TRBJ2-7; weak D call: TRBD2 (7 bases). The V gene lost 4 bases and the J gene lost 0 bases, with 17 bases spanning the gap. The CDR3 runs to 16 residues. CDR1 SGHRS and CDR2 YFSETQ come from the germline V gene. The CDR3 region has the DNA TGCGCCAGCAGCCAGGGGTGGGGGGACTACTCCTACGAGCAGTACTTC. Protein product: CASSQGWGDYSYEQYF. Full variable domain (missing parts from reference TRBV5-1 and TRBJ2-7): KAGVTQTPRYLIKTRGQQVTLSCSPISGHRSVSWYQQTPGQGLQFLFEYFSETQRNKGNFPGRFSGRQFSNSRSEMNVSTLELGDSALYLCASSQGWGDYSYEQYFGPGTRLTVT.

This clonotype was observed at least ten times. The V and J genes are TRBV12-3 or TRBV12-4 and TRBJ1-6; D remains unclear. Trimming removed 6 bases at V and 6 bases at J, with 15 bases between. The CDR3 covers 15 residues. This chain's CDR3 is CASSREGRINSPLHF. The CDR3 DNA reads TGTGCCAGCAGCCGGGAAGGCCGAATTAATTCACCCCTCCACTTT.

This clonotype has ten or more counts. The J gene is TRBJ2-5, the V gene TRBV6-5; weak D call: TRBD1 (6 bases). V lost 4 bases, J lost 5 bases, and 17 bases lay in between. There are 15 residues in the CDR3. Looked up from germline, CDR1 is MNHEY and CDR2 is SVGAGI. The CDR3 reads CASSSTGNRGETQYF. CDR3 DNA sequence: TGTGCCAGCAGTTCGACAGGCAATAGGGGTGAGACCCAGTACTTC.

This clonotype was observed many times. The genes are TRBV5-8 and TRBJ2-1; possible D gene TRBD1, 5 bases. V was pared by 0 bases and J by 4 bases, with 11 bases between. CDR1 is SGHTS, CDR2 YDEGEE, per germline. The CDR3 is made up of 15 amino acids. The CDR3 DNA sequence: TGTGCCAGCAGCTTGGCCCCTAACAGGTACAATGAGCAGTTCTTC. This encodes CASSLAPNRYNEQFF.

This clonotype was counted ten times or more. The rearrangement links TRBV12-3 or TRBV12-4 to TRBJ1-4; weak D call: TRBD1 (6 bases). This CDR3 has 13 amino acids. The V end lost 6 bases, the J end lost 8 bases, and 13 bases lay between the germline ends. The CDR3 DNA sequence: TGTGCCAGCAGCTGGCGGGGGCTGGAAAAACTGTTTTTT. This codes for CASSWRGLEKLFF.

This clonotype appeared many times. V and J are TRBV20-1 and TRBJ2-7; possible D gene TRBD1, 6 bases. The V and J ends lost 5 bases and 0 bases respectively, with 14 bases between them. CDR1 and CDR2 (germline): DFQATT, SNEGSKA (reference sequence). This CDR3 comprises 14 residues. The CDR3 bases are TGCAGTGCTGGAACAGGGCTCAGCTCCTACGAGCAGTACTTC. Protein product: CSAGTGLSSYEQYF.

The sample holds many counts of this clonotype. The J gene is TRBJ2-3, the V gene TRBV20-1, with 7 bases aligning to TRBD1. From germline, CDR1 is DFQATT and CDR2 SNEGSKA (reference sequence). V trimming: 6 bases; J trimming: 3 bases; junction bases outside the gene matches: 9. The CDR3 totals 14 residues. The CDR3 nucleotides read TGCAGTGCCATCCAGGGGGTTAGGACAGATACGCAGTATTTT. It is translated as CSAIQGVRTDTQYF.

This clonotype appeared many times. The rearrangement joins TRBV28 to TRBJ1-6; weak D call: TRBD1 (6 bases). The CDR3 spans 15 residues. Germline values: CDR1 MDHEN, CDR2 SYDVKM. V lost 1 base to trimming and J lost 6 bases, with 10 bases between them. Here the CDR3 DNA reads TGTGCCAGCAGTTTATCCGGGACAATTAATTCACCCCTCCACTTT. Translated, it gives CASSLSGTINSPLHF.

Ten or more counts support this clonotype. CDR3 protein: CSAPWGVNTEAFF. CDR3 nucleotides: TGCAGTGCTCCCTGGGGGGTGAACACTGAAGCTTTCTTT. V usage is TRBV20-1 and J usage is TRBJ1-1; possibly TRBD1 for D (5 bases). Trimming shortened V by 5 bases and J by 0 bases, and 10 bases separated the two germline ends. This CDR3 has 13 amino acids. Germline V lookup: CDR1 DFQATT, CDR2 SNEGSKA (reference sequence).

About this clonotype: With a much larger clone just one base away, this may be a read error. The rearrangement links TRBV28 to TRBJ1-1; a possible D gene is TRBD1 (6 bases). The V gene lost 3 bases and the J gene lost 4 bases, with 27 bases spanning the gap. The length of the CDR3 is 19 residues. CDR1 is MDHEN and CDR2 is SYDVKM in the germline V gene. This CDR3 reads CASSLGRPGAGVRSTEAFF. DNA of the CDR3: TGTGCCAGCAGTTTGGGACGTCCCGGGGCAGGGGTTAGGAGCACTGAAGCTTTCTTT.

This clonotype was recorded at least ten times. The rearrangement uses TRBV5-6 and TRBJ1-2, with 10 bases aligning to TRBD1. The CDR3 consists of 15 residues. The J segment lost 7 bases and the V segment lost 4 bases, leaving 10 bases of the junction unmatched. Germline V gene data show CDR1 as SGHDT and CDR2 as YYEEEE. The CDR3 region has the DNA TGTGCCAGCAGCACAGGGACAGGGGCCATTACTGGCTACACCTTC. Translated: CASSTGTGAITGYTF.

This clonotype was observed many times. The chain employs TRBV10-3 and TRBJ2-1, with 13 bases matching TRBD2. CDR3 length: 16 residues. V shed 4 bases and J 1 base; nucleotides not matched to a gene: 1. CDR1 is ENHRY, CDR2 SYGVKD, per germline. CDR3 protein: CAISGTSGSSYNEQFF. DNA for the CDR3: TGTGCCATCAGTGGGACTAGCGGGAGTTCCTACAATGAGCAGTTCTTC.

This clonotype appeared many times. V usage is TRBV10-3 and J usage is TRBJ2-4; 7 nucleotides line up with TRBD1. J lost 0 bases, V lost 8 bases, and 7 bases had no gene match. This CDR3 comprises 15 residues. Germline-derived CDR1 and CDR2 are ENHRY and SYGVKD. The CDR3 sequence: CAISSGTEAKNIQYF. DNA for the CDR3: TGTGCCATCTCGTCCGGGACAGAAGCCAAAAACATTCAGTACTTC.

This clonotype occurred many times. This chain links TRBV20-1 with TRBJ2-3; D not resolved. Trimming removed 2 bases from V and 2 bases from J, with 14 bases in between. The CDR3 covers 15 residues. The V gene's germline CDR1 is DFQATT and CDR2 SNEGSKA (reference sequence). CDR3 DNA: TGCAGTGCTAGAAGCCTCAACGGGCTCACAGATACGCAGTATTTT. Its protein product is CSARSLNGLTDTQYF.

This clonotype was recorded at least ten times. The chain recombines TRBV7-2 with TRBJ2-1, with D perhaps TRBD2 (6 bases). The CDR3 has 15 residues. Trimming left V 4 bases short and J 3 bases short, with 13 bases between. The germline gives CDR1 SGHTA, CDR2 FQGNSA. The CDR3 DNA reads TGTGCCAGCAGCTATAGCGGACCTCTCTACAATGAGCAGTTCTTC. This gives the protein CASSYSGPLYNEQFF.

As to this clonotype: The limits of the CDR3 on the DNA are not certain, so only TCRdb's listed CDR3 is given. The chain combines TRBV5-1 with TRBJ2-2; the D call TRBD1 from the table was never checked on the DNA. Germline V gene lookup returns CDR1 SGHRS and CDR2 YFSETQ. The CDR3 adds up to 17 amino acids, both ends counted. CDR3 amino acids: CASSWALGTGGSGEPFF.

This clonotype has a count of ten or more. The V and J genes are TRBV4-3 and TRBJ2-1, with 10 bases matching TRBD1. With 4 bases clipped from V and 7 bases from J, the junction kept 4 bases outside the gene matches. Germline assignment: CDR1 LGHNA and CDR2 YSLEER. The CDR3 runs to 14 residues. Written as DNA, the CDR3 is TGCGCCAGCAGCCCGGGACAGGGGATTAATGAGCAGTTCTTC. Protein product: CASSPGQGINEQFF.